This T cell receptor beta chain was sequenced in a study of beta chain features in type 1 diabetes. Study-wide results and caveats: In comparison with healthy donors, patients had naive, central memory and Treg TCRB repertoires that appeared more similar. Type 1 diabetes patients had TCRB CDR3s that were shorter (moderately but significantly so) in all four CD4+ subsets.

Germline CDR1 LNHDA, CDR2 SQIVND (reference sequence). The CDR3 is 14 residues long. V was trimmed by 3 bases and J by 2 bases, leaving 8 bases between them. Sequenced material consisted of expressed TCRB transcripts (all of the isolated RNA was reverse transcribed). Repertoires were generated with immunoSEQ multiplex PCR, while TCRdb's copy carries only in-frame clones and drops some. The sample has 600,000 to 700,000 clones; 9.5% to 15% are singletons. There are a few counts of this clone. Antigen: not known. Within the sample, other DNA sequences also encode this same CDR3. Sequencing was performed on naive CD4+ T cells from blood. This TCR came from a man aged 25-45 years with type 1 diabetes. The chain links TRBV19 to TRBJ1-5; D is uncertain. In DNA form, the CDR3 reads TGTGCCAGTAGTATTGCTGGGGGCAATCAGCCCCAGCATTTT. It codes for CASSIAGGNQPQHF.